The clone carrying this T cell receptor beta chain appeared many times. The antigen remains undetermined. An equimolar mix of two oligonucleotides served as the beta constant-region primer for TRBC1 and TRBC2. Ligated cDNA was amplified by four rounds of PCR with nested alpha and beta constant-region primers and SP2. TCRdb re-called the UMI-ligation and nested PCR reads with MiXCR, one entry per CDR3 protein. The sample includes about 23,000 distinct CDR3 sequences, 8.5% to 10% of them seen just once. This sample stems from a study of naive and memory T cell subsets. General study points: Over 85% of naive TCR sequences appeared only once, unlike memory subsets. Naive and memory subsets had different power law exponents for TCR abundance. In CD4 and CD8 cells, diversity dropped from naive through EMRA.

Sequencing was done on a sample of central memory CD8+ T cells from blood. The receptor comes from a human donor in good health.

The CDR3 protein is CASSATGVQTEAFF. CDR3 DNA sequence: TGTGCCAGCAGTGCGACAGGTGTTCAGACTGAAGCTTTCTTT. The chain links TRBV6-4 to TRBJ1-1; possibly TRBD1 for D (6 bases). The germline V and J ends were trimmed by 4 bases and 5 bases, with 14 bases remaining between them. From germline, CDR1 is MRHNA and CDR2 SNTAGT. The CDR3 contains 14 residues.